These 14 T cell receptor beta chains were all obtained from the same sample, sequenced in a study of blood T cell repertoires in COVID-19. Produced via immunoSEQ multiplex PCR; TCRdb's table is partial and in-frame only. The profile shows approximately 270,000 clones, roughly 89% of them singletons. Sequencing was performed on peripheral blood. These receptors all come from a man in his fifties with acute or convalescent COVID-19.

The count of this clone is one. The CDR3 coding sequence is TGTGCCAGTAGGAGGGGACACCCGGGAGAGCAGTTCTTC. It specifies CASRRGHPGEQFF. V gene TRBV19 combines with J gene TRBJ2-1; TRBD1 might be the D (6 bases). The germline gives CDR1 LNHDA, CDR2 SQIVND (reference sequence). CDR3 length: 13 residues. V was trimmed by 6 bases and J by 10 bases, leaving 16 bases between them.

The V and J genes are TRBV6-5 and TRBJ1-4; 8 bases agree with TRBD1. Germline V gene data show CDR1 as MNHEY and CDR2 as SVGAGI. The junction had 7 bases not matched to a gene; V was cut back by 6 bases and J by 7 bases. The CDR3 has 14 amino acids. Written as DNA, the CDR3 is TGTGCCAGCAGCTTCGACAGGGGCGGTGAAAAACTGTTTTTT. Its translation is CASSFDRGGEKLFF.

This clone appeared a few times. The V and J genes are TRBV4-1 and TRBJ2-1; 9 bases map to TRBD2. J was trimmed by 9 bases and V by 8 bases; bases with no gene match: 11. The germline CDR1 and CDR2 sequences are MGHRA and YSYEKL. CDR3 length equals 14 residues. CDR3 nucleotide sequence: TGCGCCAGCGGGAGGGAGCGGGGGGACTCTGAGCAGTTCTTC. It yields the protein CASGRERGDSEQFF.

This chain links TRBV29-1 with TRBJ2-2, with 11 bases that match TRBD1. This CDR3 contains 14 residues. The germline gives CDR1 SQVTM, CDR2 ANQGSEA. V shed 6 bases, J shed 2 bases, and the junction held 2 bases outside the gene matches. For the CDR3, the DNA is TGCAGCGTCGGACAGGGGGCTAACACCGGGGAGCTGTTTTTT. This sequence encodes CSVGQGANTGELFF.

The rearrangement links TRBV5-6 to TRBJ2-7, with TRBD2 identical over 8 bases. Looked up from germline, CDR1 is SGHDT and CDR2 is YYEEEE. This CDR3 spans 15 amino acids. V shed 0 bases and J 0 bases; nucleotides not matched to a gene: 2. CDR3 bases: TGTGCCAGCAGCTTGGCGAGCGGGGGCTCCTACGAGCAGTACTTC. It codes for CASSLASGGSYEQYF.

J is TRBJ2-3 and V is TRBV2; 16 bases map to TRBD2. Germline lookup yields CDR1 SNHLY and CDR2 FYNNEI. This CDR3 comprises 18 residues. The ends lost 4 bases at V and 7 bases at J; junction bases unmatched: 11. Written as DNA, the CDR3 is TGTGCCAGCAGTGGACAGGGACTAGCGGGGGGGCAGAGGAATACGCAGTATTTT. This gives the protein CASSGQGLAGGQRNTQYF.

This chain connects TRBV5-1 to TRBJ1-3; D remains ambiguous. CDR1 SGHRS and CDR2 YFSETQ come from the germline V gene. The CDR3 has 14 amino acids. V lost 3 bases, J lost 2 bases, and 9 bases lay in between. The CDR3 bases are TGCGCCAGCAGCTCCGCGGGGACTGGAAACACCATATATTTT. Its protein is CASSSAGTGNTIYF.

The chain has TRBV30 and TRBJ1-1; weak D call: TRBD1 (6 bases). This CDR3 is built from 16 residues. CDR1 and CDR2 (germline): GTSNPN, SVGIG (reference sequence). V was cut by 4 bases and J by 2 bases, with 20 bases left in between. The CDR3 loop is CAWNSLDRIVNTEAFF. The DNA of the CDR3 is TGTGCCTGGAATTCCCTGGACAGAATAGTTAACACTGAAGCTTTCTTT.

The chain has TRBV19 and TRBJ2-2, with a tentative D call TRBD1 (5 bases). The CDR3 runs to 14 residues. V gave up 1 base and J gave up 6 bases, with 9 bases separating them. CDR1 and CDR2 (germline): LNHDA, SQIVND (reference sequence). CDR3 in amino acids: CASSIGGGPGELFF. The CDR3 DNA is TGTGCCAGTAGTATAGGGGGCGGTCCCGGGGAGCTGTTTTTT. Full variable domain (remainder filled in from reference TRBV19 and TRBJ2-2): DGGITQSPKYLFRKEGQNVTLSCEQNLNHDAMYWYRQDPGQGLRLIYYSQIVNDFQKGDIAEGYSVSREKKESFPLTVTSAQKNPTAFYLCASSIGGGPGELFFGEGSRLTVL.

J is TRBJ1-1 and V is TRBV7-9, with D possibly TRBD1 on 5 matching bases. CDR3 length: 12 amino acids. Germline-derived CDR1 and CDR2 are SEHNR and FQNEAQ (reference sequence). With 2 bases removed from V and 6 bases from J, the gap between germline ends came to 7 bases. The CDR3 spells CASSLRGPEAFF. Written as DNA, the CDR3 is TGTGCCAGCAGCTTAAGGGGCCCTGAAGCTTTCTTT.

The table lists this clone with a count of one. This sequence joins TRBV11-2 and TRBJ2-1, with D possibly being TRBD2 (6 bases). V lost 5 bases to trimming and J lost 9 bases, with 8 bases between them. In germline, CDR1 is SGHAT, CDR2 FQNNGV. The CDR3 consists of 11 residues. CDR3 amino acids: CASSASVEQFF. Written as DNA, the CDR3 is TGTGCCAGCAGCGCTAGCGTTGAGCAGTTCTTC.

The V and J genes are TRBV30 and TRBJ1-2; 11 bases are a match to TRBD1. The germline V gene encodes CDR1 GTSNPN and CDR2 SVGIG (reference sequence). Unmatched junction bases numbered 7, after V lost 3 bases and J lost 7 bases. CDR3 length: 14 amino acids. The CDR3 reads CAWSGGQGVGGYTF. CDR3 in DNA: TGTGCCTGGAGCGGGGGACAGGGGGTGGGTGGCTACACCTTC.

This chain links TRBV2 with TRBJ1-5; D unresolved. CDR3 length: 13 residues. Germline V CDR1 and CDR2: SNHLY, FYNNEI. The V gene lost 4 bases and the J gene lost 7 bases, with 11 bases spanning the gap. CDR3 sequence: CASSVQTRQPQHF. Written as DNA, the CDR3 is TGTGCCAGCAGTGTCCAGACAAGACAGCCCCAGCATTTT.

This rearrangement joins TRBV15 to TRBJ1-4, with 10 bases identical to TRBD1. Trimming removed 3 bases from V and 6 bases from J; junction bases left unmatched: 4. Germline V lookup: CDR1 LNHNV, CDR2 YYDKDF (reference sequence). The CDR3 contains 15 residues. CDR3 sequence reads: CATSRGDRGDEKLFF. The CDR3 coding sequence is TGTGCCACCAGCAGGGGGGACAGGGGTGATGAAAAACTGTTTTTT.